The 25 T cell receptor beta chains below come from one sample, sequenced in a study of Graves' ophthalmopathy and Graves' hyperthyroidism. Beta-chain TCR CDR3 regions were amplified from RNA transcripts. HTBI primers primed a first-round RT-PCR, and a second-round multiplex PCR followed. Using its own MiXCR run on the multiplex PCR reads, TCRdb lists one record per CDR3 protein. The sample records 600,000 to 700,000 distinct CDR3 sequences, over 40% being singletons. Material for sequencing was peripheral blood. These receptor sequences come from an adult man with Graves' ophthalmopathy.

V is TRBV20-1 and J is TRBJ1-2; D remains ambiguous. Trimming removed 3 bases at V and 2 bases at J, with 10 bases between. Germline CDR1 DFQATT, CDR2 SNEGSKA (reference sequence). The CDR3 loop spans 13 amino acids. CDR3 bases: TGCAGTGCTAGTTTACGCGGAAACTATGGCTACACCTTC. It is translated as CSASLRGNYGYTF.

A few counts support this clonotype. A much larger clone differs from this one at a single base, so this may be a read error. The chain has TRBV12-3 or TRBV12-4 and TRBJ2-5; the D call may be TRBD1 or TRBD2 (7 bases each). V lost 3 bases and J lost 10, with 15 bases in between. CDR3 size: 13 residues. This CDR3 reads CASSFRQGGHQYF. Here the CDR3 DNA reads TGTGCCAGCAGTTTTAGGCAGGGGGGGCACCAGTACTTC.

The chain employs TRBV27 and TRBJ1-3; D gene ambiguous. Germline CDR1 reads MNHEY; CDR2 reads SMNVEV (reference sequence). V lost 5 bases, J lost 4 bases, and 15 bases lay in between. The length of the CDR3 is 15 residues. In DNA form, the CDR3 reads TGTGCCAGCAGTCCCTATAGGGCGACAGGAAACACCATATATTTT. Translated, it gives CASSPYRATGNTIYF.

This clonotype was detected only once. A read error may explain this, as a much larger clone is one base away. The V call is TRBV24-1, the J call TRBJ2-2; a weak D match, TRBD2 (5 bases). Trimming pared 12 bases from V and 0 bases from J, leaving 16 bases between. The CDR3 is 15 amino acids. Germline loops: CDR1 KGHDR, CDR2 SFDVKD. This CDR3 is CAPPVRGANTGELFF. CDR3 DNA sequence: TGTGCCCCCCCGGTTCGGGGTGCGAACACCGGGGAGCTGTTTTTT.

Note on this clonotype: The junction shows a germline mismatch at one end, possibly a read error. J is TRBJ2-5 and V is TRBV29-1; TRBD2 might be the D (6 bases). The CDR3 extends over 15 amino acids. Per germline, CDR1 SQVTM and CDR2 ANQGSEA. The DNA for the CDR3 is TGCAGCGTTGAAGATGGTACTGGGCGGGGAGAGGCCCAGTACTTC. Translating it yields CSVEDGTGRGEAQYF. Supplemented by reference TRBV29-1 and TRBJ2-5, the full variable domain reads SAVISQKPSRDICQRGTSLTIQCQVDSQVTMMFWYRQQPGQSLTLIATANQGSEATYESGFVIDKFPISRPNLTFSTLTVSNMSPEDSSIYLCSVEDGTGRGEAQYFGPGTRLLVL.

Note on this clonotype: A read error is possible here, since a much larger clone lies one base away. This chain connects TRBV25-1 to TRBJ1-6; D is undetermined. V was pared by 8 bases and J by 6 bases, with 23 bases between. The CDR3 is 17 amino acids. In germline, CDR1 is MGHDK, CDR2 SYGVNS. The chain's CDR3 is CASGQDPRARGNSPLHF. CDR3 in DNA: TGTGCCAGCGGCCAAGATCCAAGGGCCCGGGGTAATTCACCCCTCCACTTT.

This clonotype has only one observation. The V gene is TRBV6-6, the J gene TRBJ1-1; no reliable D call. Germline V gene sequence: CDR1 MNHNY, CDR2 SVGAGI (reference sequence). The CDR3 runs 14 residues. Trimming shortened V by 4 bases and J by 7 bases, and 16 bases separated the two germline ends. The CDR3 loop reads CASSWEMQTLEAFF. DNA of the CDR3: TGTGCCAGCAGTTGGGAAATGCAAACTCTTGAAGCTTTCTTT.

This clonotype was counted at least ten times. The chain employs TRBV6-5 and TRBJ1-6, with D possibly being TRBD1 (6 bases). V shed 5 bases and J shed 13 bases, with 18 bases lying between them. CDR1 and CDR2 (germline): MNHEY, SVGAGI. The CDR3 is 14 residues long. CDR3 residues: CASSRRGTFAPLHF. CDR3 nucleotide sequence: TGTGCCAGCAGTCGCAGGGGAACCTTCGCGCCCCTCCACTTT.

V gene TRBV29-1 combines with J gene TRBJ2-7; 10 bases match TRBD2. This CDR3 contains 17 residues. The V gene end was trimmed by 1 base and the J gene end by 3 bases; junction bases not matched to a gene: 12. The germline CDR1 and CDR2 sequences are SQVTM and ANQGSEA. The CDR3: CSVEGGAQAGGGYEQYF. The CDR3 DNA reads as TGCAGCGTTGAAGGGGGCGCACAAGCGGGAGGGGGCTACGAGCAGTACTTC.

The rearrangement joins TRBV25-1 to TRBJ1-4; no reliable D call. This CDR3 is 17 amino acids long. Looked up from germline, CDR1 is MGHDK and CDR2 is SYGVNS. V lost 6 bases to trimming and J lost 0 bases, with 17 bases between them. CDR3 nucleotides: TGTGCCAGCAGCCAAGGAACTCCCCCGGCAACTAATGAAAAACTGTTTTTT. It codes for CASSQGTPPATNEKLFF.

In its sample, this clonotype was seen many times. This chain joins TRBV6-2 or TRBV6-3 and TRBJ2-5; D is undetermined. This CDR3 is built from 10 residues. With 8 bases removed from V and 5 bases from J, the gap between germline ends came to 6 bases. The V gene's germline CDR1 is MNHEY and CDR2 SVGEGT. CDR3 loop: CASGDETQYF. The DNA of the CDR3 is TGTGCCAGCGGGGATGAGACCCAGTACTTC.

This clonotype was counted at least ten times. The chain employs TRBV6-6 and TRBJ2-5; D perhaps matches TRBD1 (5 bases). V was trimmed by 6 bases and J by 4 bases, leaving 18 bases between them. From germline, CDR1 is MNHNY and CDR2 SVGAGI (reference sequence). The CDR3 sequence is 15 residues long. CDR3 nucleotide sequence: TGTGCCAGCAGCCAGCCCGGGCAGGGTCGAGAGACCCAGTACTTC. The encoded protein is CASSQPGQGRETQYF.

In DNA, the CDR3 is TGTGCCACCAGTGACCTGGGACAGGGGGCAAGGCAGCCCCAGCATTTT. Translation gives CATSDLGQGARQPQHF. This chain uses TRBV24-1 with TRBJ1-5; 12 bases map to TRBD1. J lost 7 bases, V lost 4 bases, and 7 bases had no gene match. The length of the CDR3 is 16 residues. CDR1 and CDR2 (germline): KGHDR, SFDVKD.

This clonotype was detected many times. This chain joins TRBV6-5 and TRBJ1-1, with a tentative D call TRBD1 (5 bases). The length of the CDR3 is 14 residues. Trimming cost V 3 bases and J 5 bases, with 13 bases left between them. Germline V gives CDR1 MNHEY, CDR2 SVGAGI. CDR3: CASSYQGEDTEAFF. For the CDR3, the DNA is TGTGCCAGCAGTTATCAGGGCGAGGATACTGAAGCTTTCTTT.

The chain uses TRBV20-1 and TRBJ2-7; D remains ambiguous. Trimming stripped 4 bases from V and 3 bases from J, with 16 bases between. CDR3 length: 14 amino acids. Per germline, CDR1 DFQATT and CDR2 SNEGSKA (reference sequence). In DNA, the CDR3 is TGCAGTGCTAATCCCGGAGAAGTAGGCTACGAGCAGTACTTC. It translates to CSANPGEVGYEQYF.

This clonotype was found many times. This chain links TRBV19 with TRBJ1-1; TRBD1 agrees at 7 bases. The trim removed 6 bases at V and 0 bases at J, leaving 7 bases unmatched. Germline CDR1 reads LNHDA; CDR2 reads SQIVND (reference sequence). The CDR3 runs 15 residues. CDR3 DNA: TGTGCCAGTAGCCCCCCCGGGACAGTGAACACTGAAGCTTTCTTT. Translating gives CASSPPGTVNTEAFF.

This clonotype was seen ten or more times. The genes are TRBV10-3 and TRBJ2-5; 8 positions agree with TRBD2. The V gene end was trimmed by 4 bases and the J gene end by 5 bases; junction bases not matched to a gene: 6. This CDR3 is 14 amino acids long. Germline-derived CDR1 and CDR2 are ENHRY and SYGVKD. The CDR3 DNA follows: TGTGCCATCAGTGTTAGGACTAGCATTGAGACCCAGTACTTC. Its translation is CAISVRTSIETQYF.

The chain carries TRBV20-1 and TRBJ2-5, with TRBD2 as a possible D gene (6 bases). The V end lost 6 bases, the J end lost 5 bases, and 19 bases lay between the germline ends. This CDR3 has 14 residues. Per the germline V gene, CDR1 is DFQATT and CDR2 is SNEGSKA (reference sequence). Written as DNA, the CDR3 is TGCAGTGCCACCGTGCGGGGAGGTTATGAGACCCAGTACTTC. Encoded protein: CSATVRGGYETQYF.

This clonotype has at least ten counts. The rearrangement joins TRBV2 to TRBJ2-7; the match to TRBD1 covers 8 bases. The germline V gene encodes CDR1 SNHLY and CDR2 FYNNEI. The CDR3 covers 14 residues. V gave up 2 bases and J gave up 1 base; unmatched junction bases: 1. CDR3 sequence (DNA): TGTGCCAGCAGTGAACAGGGGGCGTCCTACGAGCAGTACTTC. The encoded protein is CASSEQGASYEQYF.

The J gene is TRBJ2-7, the V gene TRBV29-1; no clear D gene. The germline V gene has CDR1 SQVTM and CDR2 ANQGSEA. The V end was cut by 4 bases, the J end by 4 bases, with 14 bases between. The CDR3 is made up of 13 amino acids. CDR3 sequence: CSVGSRNMYEQYF. DNA for the CDR3: TGCAGCGTTGGGAGCAGGAACATGTACGAGCAGTACTTC.

This clonotype was counted at least ten times. V usage is TRBV12-3 or TRBV12-4 and J usage is TRBJ1-5; a possible D gene is TRBD1 (6 bases). This CDR3 contains 15 residues. Between the trimmed V and J ends, which lost 6 bases and 6 bases, there was a span of 18 bases. Written as DNA, the CDR3 is TGTGCCAGCAGCAGAAAGGGGGGGGGCCGTCAGCCCCAGCATTTT. It specifies CASSRKGGGRQPQHF.

The rearrangement links TRBV2 to TRBJ1-5; TRBD1 matches 10 bases. Germline V gives CDR1 SNHLY, CDR2 FYNNEI. This CDR3 is 13 amino acids long. Trimming at V came to 5 bases and at J to 8 bases, leaving 3 bases not matched to a gene. The CDR3 nucleotides read TGTGCCAGCAGTAGGACAGGGGGTGAGCCCCAGCATTTT. Its translation is CASSRTGGEPQHF.

This clonotype was recorded at least ten times. The chain employs TRBV9 and TRBJ2-2; 8 bases are shared with TRBD1. The CDR3 contains 15 residues. V dropped 3 bases and J dropped 5; count of bases not matched to a gene: 6. Germline values: CDR1 SGDLS, CDR2 YYNGEE. The CDR3 coding sequence is TGTGCCAGCAGCGCCACAGGGGGAGGAACCGGGGAGCTGTTTTTT. It yields the protein CASSATGGGTGELFF.

The J gene is TRBJ2-3, the V gene TRBV2, with 12 bases matching TRBD2. The V gene end was trimmed by 6 bases and the J gene end by 4 bases; junction bases not matched to a gene: 11. Germline-derived CDR1 and CDR2 are SNHLY and FYNNEI. The CDR3 contains 17 residues. This CDR3 is CASSPWTSGDPADTQYF. Written as DNA, the CDR3 is TGTGCCAGCAGCCCTTGGACTAGCGGGGACCCGGCAGATACGCAGTATTTT.

The genes are TRBV15 and TRBJ1-2; D is undetermined. The CDR3 length is 11 residues. Per germline, CDR1 LNHNV and CDR2 YYDKDF (reference sequence). Trimming cost V 5 bases and J 6 bases, with 7 bases left between them. CDR3 DNA: TGTGCCACCAGCGAGGGAGATGGCTACACCTTC. This encodes CATSEGDGYTF.